The 29 T cell receptor beta chains given below trace back to one sample, sequenced in a study of CD8+CD57+ T cells in acquired aplastic anemia. Genomic DNA was employed as the template in profiling TCR beta VDJ and CDR3. A single record per CDR3 protein comes from TCRdb applying MiXCR to the reads. The sample holds approximately 470,000 distinct CDR3 sequences; around 33% are singletons and the top ten take 0.7% to 1%. Before being chosen for sequencing, patients had shown CD8+CD57+ cell expansion by flow cytometry. The sequenced sample was sorted CD4+, CD8+, or CD8+CD57+ T cells (not recorded which) from PBMCs. All receptors come from a human donor with aplastic anemia.

This clonotype was seen a handful of times. CDR3 coding DNA: TGTGCCAGCAGTTCCCGAGCGGAGGGGAATTCACCCCTCCACTTT. This translates into CASSSRAEGNSPLHF. This sequence joins TRBV6-5 and TRBJ1-6; tentative D call: TRBD1 (5 bases). V lost 4 bases and J 7 bases, leaving 14 bases between the germline ends. The CDR3 consists of 15 residues. Germline V gene data show CDR1 as MNHEY and CDR2 as SVGAGI.

With regard to this clonotype: This clone may be a read error of a much larger clone one base away. The chain recombines TRBV29-1 with TRBJ2-5; D is undetermined. Germline V gene data show CDR1 as SQVTM and CDR2 as ANQGSEA. This CDR3 is built from 12 residues. Trimming took 3 bases from V and 5 from J, leaving 10 bases between them. The CDR3 sequence: CSVDDIRETQYF. CDR3 in DNA: TGCAGCGTTGATGACATTCGGGAGACCCAGTACTTC.

This clonotype occurred a few times. The conserved phenylalanine or tryptophan is not found at the CDR3 terminus, so this likely reflects a read error. The chain joins TRBV4-3 to TRBJ1-1; D may be TRBD1 (5 bases). The CDR3 is made up of 14 amino acids. Trimming pared 0 bases from V and 5 bases from J, leaving 10 bases between. CDR1 is LGHNA and CDR2 is YSLEER in the germline V gene. CDR3 DNA sequence: TGCGCCAGCAGCCAAGAATCGGGGGGAACTGAAGCTTTCCTT. Translation: CASSQESGGTEAFL.

As regards this clonotype: A much larger clonotype is one base distant, so this may be a read error. The chain couples TRBV7-9 to TRBJ1-5; D possibly corresponds to TRBD1 (5 bases). V lost 5 bases, J lost 5 bases, and 16 bases lay in between. Germline lookup yields CDR1 SEHNR and CDR2 FQNEAQ (reference sequence). This CDR3 comprises 15 residues. This chain's CDR3 is CASSGDQPGDQPQHF. For the CDR3, the DNA is TGTGCCAGCAGCGGGGACCAACCGGGCGATCAGCCCCAGCATTTT.

V usage is TRBV5-1 and J usage is TRBJ2-1, with 9 bases aligning to TRBD1. J gave up 8 bases and V 0 bases, and 6 bases lay outside the gene matches. The CDR3 sequence is 15 residues long. Germline-derived CDR1 and CDR2 are SGHRS and YFSETQ. This CDR3 is CASSLEGTGTHEQFF. CDR3 sequence (DNA): TGCGCCAGCAGCTTGGAGGGGACAGGGACCCATGAGCAGTTCTTC.

This chain links TRBV20-1 with TRBJ1-1; D ambiguous. Germline assignment: CDR1 DFQATT and CDR2 SNEGSKA (reference sequence). The CDR3 runs to 11 residues. Trimming removed 6 bases at V and 8 bases at J, with 13 bases between. In DNA, the CDR3 is TGCAGTGCAAAGGGTCCGGAAGAAGCTTTCTTT. Its protein product is CSAKGPEEAFF.

This clonotype was seen ten or more times. V gene TRBV6-5 combines with J gene TRBJ2-7; D unclear. The V and J ends lost 2 bases and 3 bases respectively, with 8 bases between them. Germline V gene sequence: CDR1 MNHEY, CDR2 SVGAGI. The CDR3 runs 13 residues. DNA for the CDR3: TGTGCCAGCAGTTACGACGGGTTCTACGAGCAGTACTTC. Protein: CASSYDGFYEQYF.

This clonotype was seen many times. The chain joins TRBV7-6 to TRBJ2-7, with TRBD2 as a possible D gene (5 bases). This CDR3 is 16 amino acids long. Per germline, CDR1 SGHVS and CDR2 FNYEAQ. Trimming stripped 0 bases from V and 3 bases from J, with 15 bases between. CDR3 sequence reads: CASSLAPPPGNYEQYF. The CDR3 DNA reads TGTGCCAGCAGCTTAGCGCCCCCCCCGGGGAACTACGAGCAGTACTTC.

The CDR3 DNA follows: TGTGCCAAACAGGCGGAGGGTCAGCCCCAGCATTTT. Residues: CAKQAEGQPQHF. The chain combines TRBV15 with TRBJ1-5, with TRBD1 as a possible D gene (5 bases). Germline CDR1 LNHNV, CDR2 YYDKDF (reference sequence). This CDR3 comprises 12 residues. Trimming removed 10 bases from V and 6 bases from J, with 13 bases in between. The whole variable domain, remainder taken from reference TRBV15 and TRBJ1-5, is DAMVIQNPRYQVTQFGKPVTLSCSQTLNHNVMYWYQQKSSQAPKLLFHYYDKDFNNEADTPDNFQSRRPNTSFCFLDIRSPGLGDTAMYLCAKQAEGQPQHFGDGTRLSIL.

This sequence joins TRBV27 and TRBJ2-2, with D possibly being TRBD2 (5 bases). Trimming shortened V by 3 bases and J by 6 bases, and 11 bases separated the two germline ends. CDR3 size: 14 residues. Germline-derived CDR1 and CDR2 are MNHEY and SMNVEV (reference sequence). The CDR3 coding sequence is TGTGCCAGCAGTTTGTCTAGCCTTGCCGGGGAGCTGTTTTTT. Its protein product is CASSLSSLAGELFF.

This clonotype was detected ten times or more. V is TRBV2 and J is TRBJ2-7; 8 nucleotides align to TRBD2. CDR3 length equals 15 residues. The trim removed 2 bases at V and 6 bases at J, leaving 9 bases unmatched. Germline V gene data show CDR1 as SNHLY and CDR2 as FYNNEI. Here the CDR3 reads CASSELAGGLGEQYF. The CDR3 bases are TGTGCCAGCAGTGAATTGGCGGGGGGTCTGGGCGAGCAGTACTTC.

The chain carries TRBV2 and TRBJ1-6; no definite D call. Trimming took 3 bases from V and 6 from J, leaving 6 bases between them. CDR1 SNHLY and CDR2 FYNNEI come from the germline V gene. The CDR3 sequence is 13 residues long. This CDR3 is CASSDRANSPLHF. The DNA of the CDR3 is TGTGCCAGCAGTGATCGGGCTAATTCACCCCTCCACTTT.

The chain combines TRBV20-1 with TRBJ2-1, with D perhaps assigned TRBD1 or TRBD2 (6 bases each). The CDR3 contains 12 residues. Germline-derived CDR1 and CDR2 are DFQATT and SNEGSKA (reference sequence). Trimming cost V 5 bases and J 6 bases, with 11 bases left between them. CDR3 sequence (DNA): TGCAGTGCTTACGGGGGCTCCAATGAGCAGTTCTTC. It specifies CSAYGGSNEQFF.

This clonotype was recorded at least ten times. The chain joins TRBV20-1 to TRBJ2-7; weak D call: TRBD2 (5 bases). Germline CDR1 and CDR2: DFQATT and SNEGSKA (reference sequence). V lost 1 base to trimming and J lost 0 bases, with 10 bases between them. This CDR3 region has 14 residues. This CDR3 reads CSARGEDFSYEQYF. In DNA form, the CDR3 reads TGCAGTGCTAGAGGAGAGGACTTCTCCTACGAGCAGTACTTC.

About this clonotype: A junction boundary mismatches the germline segment, possibly from a read error. The chain carries TRBV2 and TRBJ1-2, with 8 positions matching TRBD1. CDR3 length equals 13 residues. Germline V lookup: CDR1 SNHLY, CDR2 FYNNEI. CDR3 bases: TGTGCCAACAGTGGACAGGGAAACTATGGCCACACCTTC. Translation: CANSGQGNYGHTF.

This clonotype was detected ten times or more. The CDR3 DNA reads TGCAGCGTTCTGATTGGAAACACCATATATTTT. Translated, it gives CSVLIGNTIYF. V gene TRBV29-1 combines with J gene TRBJ1-3; unclear D gene. The CDR3 consists of 11 residues. Trimming left V 5 bases short and J 3 bases short, with 5 bases between. Germline V gene data show CDR1 as SQVTM and CDR2 as ANQGSEA.

The CDR3 sequence: CSFSVSAIQSVHNEQFF. The CDR3 nucleotides are TGCAGCTTCAGTGTCTCTGCCATCCAATCAGTTCACAATGAGCAGTTCTTC. The V and J genes are TRBV29-1 and TRBJ2-1, with D hard to call. Trimming shortened V by 8 bases and J by 5 bases, and 28 bases separated the two germline ends. The CDR3 spans 17 residues. CDR1 is SQVTM and CDR2 is ANQGSEA in the germline V gene.

The chain is built from TRBV10-3 and TRBJ2-6, with D uncertain. The CDR3 has 14 residues. Trimming took off 6 bases at V and 4 bases at J, with 10 bases between the two ends. CDR1 is ENHRY and CDR2 is SYGVKD in the germline V gene. As DNA, the CDR3 is TGTGCCATCAGCCAAAACACAGGGGCCAACGTCCTGACTTTC. This encodes CAISQNTGANVLTF.

Comments on this clonotype: It may be a read error: a sequence one base away is much more abundant. The V and J genes are TRBV7-8 and TRBJ2-7; D is unclear. Germline V gives CDR1 SGHVS, CDR2 FQNEAQ. CDR3 length: 14 residues. CDR3 protein: CASSFDPSSYEQHF. The CDR3 DNA is TGTGCCAGCAGCTTCGACCCCAGCTCCTACGAGCAGCACTTC.

The rearrangement joins TRBV19 to TRBJ1-2; the match to TRBD1 covers 9 bases. Germline CDR1 is LNHDA and CDR2 is SQIVND (reference sequence). V lost 7 bases, J lost 3 bases, and 6 bases stayed unmatched. This CDR3 is built from 14 residues. The CDR3 spells CASTADRGDYGYTF. Here the CDR3 DNA reads TGTGCCAGTACTGCGGACAGGGGAGACTATGGCTACACCTTC.

CDR3 sequence (DNA): TGCGCCAGCCCGGGACAGGCCTCCTACGAGCAGTACTTC. Amino acids: CASPGQASYEQYF. The chain couples TRBV10-1 to TRBJ2-7; 8 positions agree with TRBD1. This CDR3 is 13 amino acids long. Losses at the gene ends were 8 bases for V and 0 bases for J; bases not matched to a gene: 3. Germline CDR1 reads WNHNN; CDR2 reads SYGVQD (reference sequence).

This clonotype was counted between two and nine times. The V call is TRBV7-3, the J call TRBJ1-2; D possibly corresponds to TRBD1 (6 bases). Trimming pared 3 bases from V and 8 bases from J, leaving 28 bases between. The CDR3 covers 18 residues. Germline V gene data show CDR1 as SGHTA and CDR2 as FQGTGA. CDR3 amino acids: CASSFKLSGPAQGYGYTF. The CDR3, as DNA: TGTGCCAGCAGCTTTAAACTTTCTGGCCCGGCACAGGGCTACGGCTACACCTTC.

This clonotype was seen ten or more times. V gene TRBV2 combines with J gene TRBJ2-5; D may match TRBD1 or TRBD2 (5 bases each). CDR1 is SNHLY, CDR2 FYNNEI, per germline. The CDR3 totals 14 residues. With 1 base removed from V and 6 bases from J, the gap between germline ends came to 12 bases. The DNA for the CDR3 is TGTGCCAGCAGTGAAGTCGGGGCGGCGCAGACCCAGTACTTC. Translation gives CASSEVGAAQTQYF.

The rearrangement uses TRBV7-8 and TRBJ1-4; TRBD1 aligns across 7 bases. The CDR3 totals 17 residues. J was trimmed by 0 bases and V by 1 base; bases with no gene match: 5. Germline V gene lookup returns CDR1 SGHVS and CDR2 FQNEAQ. Written as DNA, the CDR3 is TGTGCCAGCAGCTTAGTAACAGGGGATGCAACTAATGAAAAACTGTTTTTT. This sequence encodes CASSLVTGDATNEKLFF.

The CDR3 region is CASTQQGMGSYEQYF. Written as DNA, the CDR3 is TGTGCCAGCACTCAACAGGGGATGGGCTCCTACGAGCAGTACTTC. V gene TRBV12-3 or TRBV12-4 combines with J gene TRBJ2-7, with 7 positions matching TRBD1. With 7 bases clipped from V and 0 bases from J, the junction kept 9 bases outside the gene matches. CDR3 length: 15 residues.

The chain combines TRBV20-1 with TRBJ1-1; D possibly corresponds to TRBD1 (6 bases). The CDR3 extends over 10 amino acids. The ends were cut back, 5 bases at V and 10 bases at J, with 11 bases in the middle. Germline CDR1 is DFQATT and CDR2 is SNEGSKA (reference sequence). CDR3 nucleotide sequence: TGCAGTGCTGGGGCCAGGGGAGCTTTCTTT. Protein: CSAGARGAFF.

The rearrangement links TRBV12-3 or TRBV12-4 to TRBJ2-1, with no clear D. The CDR3 totals 16 residues. V dropped 5 bases and J dropped 0 bases, with 14 bases sitting between them. The CDR3 spells CASSGSSASSYNEQFF. In nucleotides, the CDR3 is TGTGCCAGCAGTGGCAGTTCGGCAAGCTCCTACAATGAGCAGTTCTTC.

V gene TRBV30 combines with J gene TRBJ1-2; D gene unclear. Trimming stripped 0 bases from V and 3 bases from J, with 11 bases between. Germline V gene sequence: CDR1 GTSNPN, CDR2 SVGIG (reference sequence). The CDR3 is made up of 14 amino acids. The CDR3 region is CAWSVRRVDYGYTF. CDR3 DNA sequence: TGTGCCTGGAGTGTACGTCGGGTTGACTATGGCTACACCTTC.

The chain recombines TRBV2 with TRBJ2-5, with 8 positions matching TRBD1. J gave up 5 bases and V 8 bases, and 4 bases lay outside the gene matches. Looked up from germline, CDR1 is SNHLY and CDR2 is FYNNEI. The CDR3 has 12 amino acids. The CDR3 spells CASATGGETQYF. The CDR3 bases are TGTGCCAGCGCCACAGGGGGGGAGACCCAGTACTTC.